The entry below gives a single T cell receptor beta chain sequence along with its context. Its specificity is not known. This sample is drawn from a study of T cells in Graves' hyperthyroidism and ophthalmopathy. Whole-study results and caveats: Progression to ophthalmopathy was predicted a median of roughly seven months early.

V dropped 6 bases and J dropped 0 bases, with 15 bases sitting between them. Germline V CDR1 and CDR2: KGHSH, LQKENI. This CDR3 is 16 amino acids long. Amplification of TCR beta CDR3 regions used RNA as the template. With the HTBI primer set, the TCR CDR3 went through a first round of RT-PCR. TCRdb reanalysed the multiplex PCR reads using MiXCR and keeps one entry per CDR3 protein. The sample comprises about 550,000 distinct CDR3 sequences, under 25% of which are singletons, and approximately 25% rests with the top ten. Sequencing used blood. The V gene is TRBV18, the J gene TRBJ1-5, with D unclear. The sequence derives from a man in his late teens or twenties with Graves' hyperthyroidism. The DNA of the CDR3 is TGTGCCAGCTCTCCGGACCCCTTTTATAGCAATCAGCCCCAGCATTTT. This translates into CASSPDPFYSNQPQHF.